This TCR beta chain was found in a study of blood T cell repertoires in COVID-19 (TCRdb year 2020). Study-wide context: Collaborator samples came from the United States, Italy and Spain and covered acute and convalescent phases of COVID-19. The prospective study material was composed of cDNA or gDNA derived from T cells, B-cell-depleted T cells, or PBMCs. Deeply sampled blood TCRbeta repertoires from subjects exposed to, actively infected with, or recovered from COVID-19 were included in the dataset. The repertoires were released in a freely available public database meant as a resource for research on the immune response to SARS-CoV-2. Samples came from the ongoing ImmuneRACE study (first 160 participants) plus 1,254 subjects from 6 global collaborators. A de-identified subject ID, COVID-19 status, age in years and sex were almost always included in the sample metadata. Where available, HLA class I and class II types were obtained from metadata supplied by the sample provider rather than from assay-based typing.

Participants in the prospective study were aged roughly 18 to 100 years, lived in under 30 United States geographic areas, and enrolled through a virtual design. In the prospective study, cohorts were assigned on the basis of participant-reported clinical history obtained from a screening survey and a study questionnaire. In the prospective study, mobile phlebotomists collected whole blood, serum and a nasopharyngeal or oropharyngeal swab from each participant. Prospective study participants could optionally give additional blood draws and questionnaires over an approximately two-month period. Before DNA extraction, blood samples from the prospective study were shipped at room temperature or frozen. TCRbeta CDR3 regions were amplified from genomic DNA using the immunoSEQ Assay, a bias-controlled multiplex PCR. The authors' pipeline ran thus. The number of nucleated cells in each sample was estimated from the amplification of reference gene primers within the assay. To quantify the absolute abundance of each unique TCRbeta CDR3 rearrangement, sequence reads were collapsed and filtered. For each sample, productive Simpson clonality was calculated as the square root of Simpson's diversity index across productive rearrangements. Drawn from immuneACCESS, this table holds only the in-frame rearrangements with V and J called that TCRdb kept. Clones are partly lost; checked studies trace under half to an unresolved V gene and leave the rest unexplained. That table furnishes V, J and clone size, whereas the DNA furnished D and trimming. In all, the sample holds approximately 390,000 clones, and approximately 85% of those were seen once. The biggest ten clones account for roughly 2% of the sample.

The junction shows trimming of 5 bases on V and 2 bases on J, and the gene matches do not reach 9 bases of it. The germline V gene sets CDR1 to LGHNA and CDR2 to YNFKEQ. The CDR3 has 15 amino acids, counting the end cysteine and phenylalanine. The kept DNA is CDR3 alone, 45 bases in frame from the first base. Regarding this clone: Its recognized antigen is unknown. It has no much larger one-base neighbor in the sample; base qualities were not kept.

The research as a whole found: Clinical and demographic metadata were provided uncurated, with the amount varying by source and participant.

The sequenced sample was PBMCs or T cells enriched from blood (not recorded which). The sequence is built from TRBV4-2 and TRBJ2-7; 7 junctional bases match TRBD1. The TCR originated in a woman between 40 and 50 years old with acute COVID-19. The CDR3 reads CASSIRDRATYEQYF. The DNA reads as follows: TGTGCCAGCAGCATCCGGGACAGAGCTACCTACGAGCAGTACTTC.